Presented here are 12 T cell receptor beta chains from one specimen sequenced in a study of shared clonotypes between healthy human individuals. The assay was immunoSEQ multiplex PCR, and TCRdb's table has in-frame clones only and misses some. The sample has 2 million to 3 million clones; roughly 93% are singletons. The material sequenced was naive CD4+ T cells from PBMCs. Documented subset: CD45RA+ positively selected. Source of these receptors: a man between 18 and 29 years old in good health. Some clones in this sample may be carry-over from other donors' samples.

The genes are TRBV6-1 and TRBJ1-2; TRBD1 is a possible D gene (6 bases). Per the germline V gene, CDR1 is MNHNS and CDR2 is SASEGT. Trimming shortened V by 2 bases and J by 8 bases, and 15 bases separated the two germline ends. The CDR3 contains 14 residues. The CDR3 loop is CASSEQGGSVGYTF. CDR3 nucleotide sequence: TGTGCCAGCAGTGAACAAGGGGGTTCCGTCGGCTACACCTTC.

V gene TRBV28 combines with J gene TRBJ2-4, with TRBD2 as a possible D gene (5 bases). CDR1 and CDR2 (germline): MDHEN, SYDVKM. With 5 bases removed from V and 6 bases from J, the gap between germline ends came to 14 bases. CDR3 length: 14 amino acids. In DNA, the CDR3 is TGTGCCAGCAGTCTCGGTCCCCGGGGAAACATTCAGTACTTC. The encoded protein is CASSLGPRGNIQYF.

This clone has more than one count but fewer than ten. The CDR3 loop reads CASSSTPGGKEQFF. The CDR3 DNA reads TGTGCCAGCAGCTCCACTCCGGGAGGCAAGGAGCAGTTCTTC. This chain connects TRBV7-3 to TRBJ2-1; TRBD2 matches 7 bases. CDR3 length equals 14 residues. Germline V gene lookup returns CDR1 SGHTA and CDR2 FQGTGA. Trimming cost V 4 bases and J 10 bases; bases outside gene matches: 10.

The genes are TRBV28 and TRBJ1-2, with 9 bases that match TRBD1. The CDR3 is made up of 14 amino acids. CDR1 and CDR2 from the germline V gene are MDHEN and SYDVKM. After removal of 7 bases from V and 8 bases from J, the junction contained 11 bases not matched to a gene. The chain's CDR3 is CASKADRGSRGYTF. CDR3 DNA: TGTGCCAGCAAGGCGGACAGGGGTAGTCGGGGCTACACCTTC.

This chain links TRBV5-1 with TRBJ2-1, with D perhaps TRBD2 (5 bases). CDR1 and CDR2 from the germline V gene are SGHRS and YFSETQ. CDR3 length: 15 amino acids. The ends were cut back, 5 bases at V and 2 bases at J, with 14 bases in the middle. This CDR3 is CASRSRTAAYNEQFF. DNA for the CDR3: TGCGCCAGCAGGAGCAGGACTGCCGCCTACAATGAGCAGTTCTTC.

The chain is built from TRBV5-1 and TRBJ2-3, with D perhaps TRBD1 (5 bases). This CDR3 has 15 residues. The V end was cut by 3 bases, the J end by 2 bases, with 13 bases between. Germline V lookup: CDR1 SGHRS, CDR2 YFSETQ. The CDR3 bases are TGCGCCAGCAGCTCAGAAACAGGCAACACAGATACGCAGTATTTT. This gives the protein CASSSETGNTDTQYF. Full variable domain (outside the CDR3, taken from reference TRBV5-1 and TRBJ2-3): KAGVTQTPRYLIKTRGQQVTLSCSPISGHRSVSWYQQTPGQGLQFLFEYFSETQRNKGNFPGRFSGRQFSNSRSEMNVSTLELGDSALYLCASSSETGNTDTQYFGPGTRLTVL.

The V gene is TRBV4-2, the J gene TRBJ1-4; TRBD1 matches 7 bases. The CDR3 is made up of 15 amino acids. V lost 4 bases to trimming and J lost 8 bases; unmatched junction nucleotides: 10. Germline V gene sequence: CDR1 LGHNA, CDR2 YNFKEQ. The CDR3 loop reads CASSLPGGVGEKLFF. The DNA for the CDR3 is TGTGCCAGCAGCCTCCCAGGGGGGGTTGGAGAAAAACTGTTTTTT.

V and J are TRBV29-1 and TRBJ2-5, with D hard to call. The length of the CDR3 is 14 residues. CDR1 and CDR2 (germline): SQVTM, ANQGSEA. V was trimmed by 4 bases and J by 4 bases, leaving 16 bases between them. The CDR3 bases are TGCAGCGTTGGTAACCTCCTCGGTGGAGAGACCCAGTACTTC. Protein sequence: CSVGNLLGGETQYF.

In DNA form, the CDR3 reads TGTGCCAGCAACCCCGGACAGGGCCGCAGCTCCTACGAGCAGTACTTC. It codes for CASNPGQGRSSYEQYF. The chain employs TRBV5-8 and TRBJ2-7; 8 bases agree with TRBD1. V dropped 6 bases and J dropped 0; count of bases not matched to a gene: 11. The V gene's germline CDR1 is SGHTS and CDR2 YDEGEE. This CDR3 has 16 amino acids.

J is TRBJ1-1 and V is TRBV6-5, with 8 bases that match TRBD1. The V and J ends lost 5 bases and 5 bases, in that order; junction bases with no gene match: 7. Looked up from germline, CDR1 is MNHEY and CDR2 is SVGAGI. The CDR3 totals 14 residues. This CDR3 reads CASSRRTGRTEAFF. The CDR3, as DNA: TGTGCCAGCAGTCGACGGACAGGGAGGACTGAAGCTTTCTTT.

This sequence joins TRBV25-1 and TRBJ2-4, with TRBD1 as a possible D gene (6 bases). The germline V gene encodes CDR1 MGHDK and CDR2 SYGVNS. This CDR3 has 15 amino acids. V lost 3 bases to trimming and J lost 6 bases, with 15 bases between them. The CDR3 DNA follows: TGTGCCAGCAGTGACCTGGGGGCAGGTGGAAACATTCAGTACTTC. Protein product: CASSDLGAGGNIQYF.

The CDR3 nucleotides read TGTGCCAGCAGCCAAGATGGTCCGGGAGCTCAGCCCCAGCATTTT. Its protein product is CASSQDGPGAQPQHF. The J gene is TRBJ1-5, the V gene TRBV4-2; no firm D call. Deletions cut 0 bases from V and 6 bases from J, with 12 bases between. Germline V CDR1 and CDR2: LGHNA, YNFKEQ. The CDR3 runs 15 residues.